Listed below are T cell receptor beta chains from one sample, sequenced in a study of graft-versus-host responses after intestinal transplantation. Generated by immunoSEQ multiplex PCR, the TCRdb table keeps only in-frame clones and is missing some. The sample lists some 2,200 clones, about 78% occurring once. Source: ileum tissue, taken 18 days after transplant. These TCRs come from a human patient who received an intestinal transplant, so some T cells may come from the graft donor. The CDR3 runs from the conserved cysteine through the conserved F or W. A D gene is named only where the DNA matches it firmly. Where a row states a size, it is once, few, many or the class of an expanded clone; other rows omit it.

size: NA
J: TRBJ1-1
D: TRBD1
V: TRBV19
CDR3: CASSPGQGNTEAFF
DNA: TGTGCCAGTAGCCCAGGACAGGGGAACACTGAAGCTTTCTTT

size: NA
J: TRBJ2-3
D: TRBD1
V: TRBV25-1
CDR3: CASSGRQGGNTDTQYF
DNA: TGTGCCAGCAGTGGTAGACAGGGGGGGAACACAGATACGCAGTATTTT

size: NA
J: TRBJ2-7
D: TRBD2
V: TRBV10-3
CDR3: CAISESTSGSEQYF
DNA: TGTGCCATCAGTGAGTCGACTAGCGGGAGCGAGCAGTACTTC

size: NA
J: TRBJ2-1
D: TRBD2
V: TRBV25-1
CDR3: CASSGTSGSYNEQFF
DNA: TGTGCCAGCAGTGGGACTAGCGGCTCCTACAATGAGCAGTTCTTC

size: NA
J: TRBJ2-2
D: NA
V: TRBV5-1
CDR3: CASSLEDSMNTGELFF
DNA: TGCGCCAGCAGCTTGGAGGACTCCATGAACACCGGGGAGCTGTTTTTT

size: NA
J: TRBJ1-2
D: NA
V: TRBV7-6
CDR3: CASSGAGGLREGYTF
DNA: TGTGCCAGCAGCGGGGCGGGGGGCCTCAGAGAAGGCTACACCTTC

size: NA
J: TRBJ2-3
D: TRBD2
V: TRBV6-6
CDR3: CASSYGAGVADTQYF
DNA: TGTGCCAGCAGTTACGGAGCGGGGGTAGCAGATACGCAGTATTTT

size: NA
J: TRBJ2-5
D: NA
V: TRBV21-1
CDR3: CASSKAGTSGGAQETQYF
DNA: TGTGCCAGCAGCAAAGCTGGGACTAGCGGGGGGGCCCAAGAGACCCAGTACTTC

size: NA
J: TRBJ1-2
D: NA
V: TRBV5-8
CDR3: CASSHDNNYGYTF
DNA: TGTGCCAGCAGCCATGACAATAACTATGGCTACACCTTC

size: once
J: TRBJ1-1
D: TRBD1
V: TRBV25-1
CDR3: CASSEYRRQGATEAFF
DNA: TGTGCCAGCAGTGAATATCGGAGACAGGGTGCGACTGAAGCTTTCTTT

size: NA
J: TRBJ1-1
D: NA
V: TRBV30
CDR3: CAWSVRRETEAFF
DNA: TGTGCCTGGAGTGTACGTAGGGAAACTGAAGCTTTCTTT

size: few
J: TRBJ2-5
D: TRBD1
V: TRBV27
CDR3: CASSFRTGQETQYF
DNA: TGTGCCAGCAGTTTTCGGACAGGGCAAGAGACCCAGTACTTC

size: NA
J: TRBJ1-4
D: NA
V: TRBV15
CDR3: CATNPEGATNEKLFF
DNA: TGTGCCACCAACCCTGAAGGGGCAACTAATGAAAAACTGTTTTTT

size: NA
J: TRBJ2-2
D: NA
V: TRBV25-1
CDR3: CASSDSGANTGELFF
DNA: TGTGCCAGCAGTGACTCGGGGGCGAACACCGGGGAGCTGTTTTTT

size: large
J: TRBJ2-7
D: NA
V: TRBV5-4
CDR3: CASSLKSTPYEQYF
DNA: TGTGCCAGCAGCTTGAAGAGTACACCCTACGAGCAGTACTTC

size: NA
J: TRBJ2-3
D: NA
V: TRBV5-1
CDR3: CASSLDQGLADTQYF
DNA: TGCGCCAGCAGCTTGGACCAGGGGTTGGCAGATACGCAGTATTTT

size: once
J: TRBJ2-2
D: TRBD2
V: TRBV19
CDR3: CASSILAGNTGELFF
DNA: TGTGCCAGTAGTATTCTAGCGGGGAACACCGGGGAGCTGTTTTTT

size: NA
J: TRBJ2-1
D: NA
V: TRBV27
CDR3: CASTPSPRGNEQFF
DNA: TGTGCCAGCACCCCGTCCCCCCGGGGCAATGAGCAGTTCTTC

size: NA
J: TRBJ2-5
D: TRBD1
V: TRBV9
CDR3: CASSVARGLPGQVEETQYF
DNA: TGTGCCAGCAGCGTAGCTAGGGGACTTCCGGGACAGGTTGAAGAGACCCAGTACTTC

size: NA
J: TRBJ1-1
D: NA
V: TRBV19
CDR3: CASSIGLRTVLHFLNTEAFF
DNA: TGTGCCAGTAGTATCGGTCTCAGGACAGTTTTGCACTTCTTGAACACTGAAGCTTTCTTT

size: NA
J: TRBJ2-3
D: NA
V: TRBV6-5
CDR3: CASGTGPRPTDTQYF
DNA: TGTGCCAGCGGGACCGGTCCAAGACCCACAGATACGCAGTATTTT

size: NA
J: TRBJ1-4
D: TRBD1
V: TRBV7-2
CDR3: CASSRDRGREKLFF
DNA: TGTGCCAGCAGCCGGGACAGGGGGCGCGAAAAACTGTTTTTT

size: NA
J: TRBJ2-7
D: NA
V: TRBV15
CDR3: CATSRDGGTYEQYF
DNA: TGTGCCACCAGCAGAGACGGGGGAACCTACGAGCAGTACTTC

size: NA
J: TRBJ1-6
D: NA
V: TRBV19
CDR3: CASVGAAGTNSPLHF
DNA: TGTGCCAGCGTAGGAGCAGCAGGCACTAATTCACCCCTCCACTTT

size: once
J: TRBJ2-7
D: NA
V: TRBV6-1
CDR3: CARANFGRGSDEQYF
DNA: TGTGCCAGAGCTAACTTCGGCAGGGGATCGGACGAGCAGTACTTC

size: few
J: TRBJ2-3
D: NA
V: TRBV19
CDR3: CASSITPTSTDTQYF
DNA: TGTGCCAGTAGTATAACTCCTACTAGCACAGATACGCAGTATTTT

size: once
J: TRBJ2-2
D: NA
V: TRBV5-4
CDR3: CASSLALAANTGELFF
DNA: TGTGCCAGCAGCTTGGCCTTAGCGGCGAACACCGGGGAGCTGTTTTTT

size: once
J: TRBJ2-3
D: TRBD2
V: TRBV6-6
CDR3: CASRDSGGAVDTQYF
DNA: TGTGCCAGCAGAGATAGCGGGGGGGCTGTAGATACGCAGTATTTT

size: NA
J: TRBJ2-3
D: TRBD1
V: TRBV12-5
CDR3: CASGAGDRDTDTQYF
DNA: TGTGCTAGTGGCGCCGGGGACAGGGACACAGATACGCAGTATTTT

size: NA
J: TRBJ2-7
D: NA
V: TRBV25-1
CDR3: CASSGTAGSYEQYF
DNA: TGTGCCAGCAGTGGGACAGCGGGCTCCTACGAGCAGTACTTC

size: NA
J: TRBJ2-1
D: TRBD2
V: TRBV9
CDR3: CASSVSSGAQDEQFF
DNA: TGTGCCAGCAGCGTCTCTAGCGGGGCTCAAGATGAGCAGTTCTTC

size: NA
J: TRBJ2-2
D: NA
V: TRBV9
CDR3: CASSAQGGDTGELFF
DNA: TGTGCCAGCAGCGCCCAGGGGGGCGACACCGGGGAGCTGTTTTTT

size: once
J: TRBJ2-7
D: NA
V: TRBV2
CDR3: CASRGDFHSSYEQYF
DNA: TGTGCCAGCAGGGGGGACTTCCACAGCTCCTACGAGCAGTACTTC

size: NA
J: TRBJ1-6
D: TRBD1
V: TRBV10-2
CDR3: CASSAGTGGSLLHF
DNA: TGCGCCAGCAGTGCCGGGACAGGGGGTTCACTCCTCCACTTT

size: NA
J: TRBJ2-5
D: TRBD2
V: TRBV30
CDR3: CAWSVLAGETQYF
DNA: TGTGCCTGGAGTGTACTAGCGGGAGAGACCCAGTACTTC

size: NA
J: TRBJ1-2
D: NA
V: TRBV7-2
CDR3: CASSLGGNNYGYTF
DNA: TGTGCCAGCAGCTTAGGGGGCAATAACTATGGCTACACCTTC

size: large
J: TRBJ2-7
D: TRBD2
V: TRBV7-2
CDR3: CASSPQGWGAGGSEQYF
DNA: TGTGCCAGCAGCCCCCAGGGATGGGGGGCGGGGGGAAGCGAGCAGTACTTC

size: large
J: TRBJ2-2
D: NA
V: TRBV29-1
CDR3: CSVEGPGELFF
DNA: TGCAGCGTTGAAGGACCCGGGGAGCTGTTTTTT